These 19 T cell receptor beta chains share one sample of origin, sequenced in a study of T cells in Graves' hyperthyroidism and ophthalmopathy. It was RNA transcripts that yielded the amplified TCR beta CDR3 regions. The HTBI set primed first-round TCR CDR3 RT-PCR. TCRdb analysed the multiplex PCR reads with MiXCR anew, one entry per CDR3 protein. Of 200,000 to 250,000 distinct CDR3 sequences in the sample, about a sixth were seen once. Source material: blood. The receptors here all came from a young woman with Graves' ophthalmopathy.

This clonotype was counted many times. The V gene is TRBV30, the J gene TRBJ2-6, with a possible D match to TRBD1 (6 bases). This CDR3 has 15 residues. Trimming removed 3 bases at V and 2 bases at J, with 11 bases between. The germline V gene encodes CDR1 GTSNPN and CDR2 SVGIG (reference sequence). The CDR3 DNA reads as TGTGCCTGGAGGAGTCCAGGGGCTGGGGCCAACGTCCTGACTTTC. Protein product: CAWRSPGAGANVLTF.

The rearrangement joins TRBV5-8 to TRBJ2-1, with a tentative D call TRBD1 (6 bases). The V end lost 0 bases, the J end lost 6 bases, and 13 bases lay between the germline ends. The CDR3 extends over 15 amino acids. CDR1 is SGHTS, CDR2 YDEGEE, per germline. CDR3 amino acids: CASSLAGARGNEQFF. The CDR3 DNA follows: TGTGCCAGCAGCTTGGCTGGGGCCAGGGGCAATGAGCAGTTCTTC.

This clonotype was counted between two and nine times. The J gene is TRBJ2-7, the V gene TRBV20-1; unclear D gene. The V and J ends lost 0 bases and 7 bases respectively, with 10 bases between them. The length of the CDR3 is 12 residues. Germline lookup yields CDR1 DFQATT and CDR2 SNEGSKA (reference sequence). The DNA of the CDR3 is TGCAGTGCTAGAGATGGTGGAGAAGAGCAGTACTTC. Residues: CSARDGGEEQYF.

V and J are TRBV7-2 and TRBJ2-5, with 9 bases that match TRBD1. Unmatched junction bases numbered 10, after V lost 5 bases and J lost 3 bases. The CDR3 sequence is 16 residues long. The germline V gene encodes CDR1 SGHTA and CDR2 FQGNSA. The DNA for the CDR3 is TGTGCCAGCAGCATGGGGACAGGGATGAATAAAGAGACCCAGTACTTC. This codes for CASSMGTGMNKETQYF.

There are many counts of this clonotype. The chain carries TRBV7-9 and TRBJ2-2, with D unclear. Trimming removed 7 bases at V and 12 bases at J, with 15 bases between. The CDR3 is 12 residues long. Germline V gene sequence: CDR1 SEHNR, CDR2 FQNEAQ (reference sequence). CDR3 nucleotides: TGTGCCAGCAACGTTGGACCGAGGAAGCTGTTTTTT. Protein sequence: CASNVGPRKLFF.

This clonotype came up many times. This rearrangement joins TRBV7-3 to TRBJ2-1, with D possibly being TRBD2 (6 bases). Germline-derived CDR1 and CDR2 are SGHTA and FQGTGA. This CDR3 is 13 amino acids long. Trimming left V 5 bases short and J 9 bases short, with 14 bases between. CDR3 residues: CASSLGLSGEQFF. The CDR3 DNA is TGTGCCAGCAGCCTTGGACTATCGGGTGAGCAGTTCTTC.

Only a few counts were recorded for this clonotype. The genes are TRBV10-3 and TRBJ1-5; 11 nucleotides align to TRBD1. The germline gives CDR1 ENHRY, CDR2 SYGVKD. The CDR3 runs 17 residues. Germline trimming cut 3 bases from V and 7 bases from J; bases unmatched to any gene: 11. The CDR3 DNA is TGTGCCATCAGTGACACTGGGACAGGGGGAAGTCGGCAGCCCCAGCATTTT. This codes for CAISDTGTGGSRQPQHF.

This clonotype was found many times. V gene TRBV5-8 combines with J gene TRBJ1-2, with 7 bases lining up with TRBD1. This CDR3 region has 15 residues. V dropped 4 bases and J dropped 4; count of bases not matched to a gene: 10. Germline-derived CDR1 and CDR2 are SGHTS and YDEGEE. CDR3 in amino acids: CASSTGTDPSYGYTF. The CDR3 coding sequence is TGTGCCAGCAGCACCGGGACAGACCCCTCCTATGGCTACACCTTC.

This clonotype was observed many times. The chain carries TRBV4-3 and TRBJ2-3, with D possibly matching TRBD2 (6 bases). CDR3 length: 16 residues. V was cut by 0 bases and J by 0 bases, with 10 bases left in between. CDR1 LGHNA and CDR2 YSLEER come from the germline V gene. CDR3 nucleotides: TGCGCCAGCAGCCAAGATGGAAGCGGGAGCACAGATACGCAGTATTTT. This translates into CASSQDGSGSTDTQYF.

The sample holds many counts of this clonotype. The V and J genes are TRBV12-3 or TRBV12-4 and TRBJ1-2; D remains unclear. This CDR3 contains 13 residues. V lost 3 bases and J 1 base, leaving 6 bases between the germline ends. The CDR3 nucleotides are TGTGCCAGCAGTTTGGAGATTAACTATGGCTACACCTTC. Encoded protein: CASSLEINYGYTF.

This clonotype was recorded at least ten times. This chain links TRBV2 with TRBJ2-7; D is perhaps TRBD2 (6 bases). Germline loops: CDR1 SNHLY, CDR2 FYNNEI. The CDR3 contains 13 residues. Between the trimmed V and J ends, which lost 1 base and 4 bases, there was a span of 8 bases. In DNA form, the CDR3 reads TGTGCCAGCAGTGAAGGACTAGGTTACGAGCAGTACTTC. This gives the protein CASSEGLGYEQYF.

At least ten counts were recorded for this clonotype. The chain combines TRBV4-3 with TRBJ1-1; 7 bases agree with TRBD1. CDR1 and CDR2 (germline): LGHNA, YSLEER. The CDR3 totals 15 residues. Trimming cost V 2 bases and J 5 bases; bases outside gene matches: 8. CDR3 protein: CASSQQGDAGTEAFF. The CDR3 DNA is TGCGCCAGCAGCCAACAGGGGGACGCCGGTACTGAAGCTTTCTTT.

This clonotype was recorded many times. The chain joins TRBV27 to TRBJ1-6; the D gene is possibly TRBD1 (5 bases). The CDR3 runs 13 residues. Trimming shortened V by 10 bases and J by 3 bases, and 10 bases separated the two germline ends. The germline CDR1 and CDR2 sequences are MNHEY and SMNVEV (reference sequence). The CDR3 here is CATGGGYNSPLHF. The CDR3, as DNA: TGTGCCACCGGGGGGGGCTATAATTCACCCCTCCACTTT.

This clonotype was found many times. This chain uses TRBV28 with TRBJ2-3; 7 bases are a match to TRBD1. V lost 3 bases to trimming and J lost 2 bases; unmatched junction nucleotides: 5. The CDR3 runs 15 residues. CDR1 MDHEN and CDR2 SYDVKM come from the germline V gene. The CDR3 protein is CASSLGTAITDTQYF. Written as DNA, the CDR3 is TGTGCCAGCAGTTTGGGGACAGCTATCACAGATACGCAGTATTTT.

This clonotype came up many times. The chain has TRBV6-2 or TRBV6-3 and TRBJ2-7; 8 positions agree with TRBD1. CDR1 and CDR2 (germline): MNHEY, SVGEGT. V trimming: 9 bases; J trimming: 6 bases; junction bases outside the gene matches: 13. The CDR3 consists of 14 residues. The CDR3 nucleotides read TGTGCCAGTAGCATGCAGGGGGCCCCCCGCGAGCAGTACTTC. Its protein product is CASSMQGAPREQYF.

This clonotype came up many times. The gene calls are TRBV11-2 and TRBJ2-1; 10 nucleotides match TRBD2. This CDR3 region has 16 residues. Trimming cost V 2 bases and J 7 bases; bases outside gene matches: 8. The germline CDR1 and CDR2 sequences are SGHAT and FQNNGV. CDR3 in DNA: TGTGCCAGCAGCTTACGCCTAGCGGGAGATGGTAATGAGCAGTTCTTC. It yields the protein CASSLRLAGDGNEQFF.

This clonotype was seen more than once but under ten times. The chain links TRBV10-2 to TRBJ2-5; D is tentatively TRBD1 or TRBD2 (5 bases each). V lost 4 bases and J 0 bases, leaving 18 bases between the germline ends. Looked up from germline, CDR1 is WSHSY and CDR2 is SAAADI. The CDR3 spans 17 residues. This CDR3 is CASSGGGEGEHQETQYF. The CDR3 bases are TGCGCCAGCAGTGGGGGTGGGGAAGGGGAGCACCAAGAGACCCAGTACTTC.

This clonotype appeared many times. This chain links TRBV2 with TRBJ2-3; 11 positions agree with TRBD2. Trimming removed 6 bases from V and 2 bases from J; junction bases left unmatched: 4. The CDR3 extends over 15 amino acids. The germline V gene has CDR1 SNHLY and CDR2 FYNNEI. The CDR3 DNA sequence: TGTGCCAGCAGGGGGACTAGCGGAACCACAGATACGCAGTATTTT. It codes for CASRGTSGTTDTQYF. Variable domain in full (rest from reference TRBV2 and TRBJ2-3): EPEVTQTPSHQVTQMGQEVILRCVPISNHLYFYWYRQILGQKVEFLVSFYNNEISEKSEIFDDQFSVERPDGSNFTLKIRSTKLEDSAMYFCASRGTSGTTDTQYFGPGTRLTVL.

The chain employs TRBV12-3 or TRBV12-4 and TRBJ2-6, with TRBD1 identical over 9 bases. Losses at the gene ends were 6 bases for V and 2 bases for J; bases not matched to a gene: 5. The CDR3 sequence is 16 residues long. CDR3 nucleotide sequence: TGTGCCAGCAGCCGGGACAGGGTGCCTGGGGCCAACGTCCTGACTTTC. Its protein is CASSRDRVPGANVLTF.